This T cell receptor beta chain was recovered during a study of graft-versus-host responses after intestinal transplantation (dated by TCRdb to about 2021). Study-level background: Multivisceral, liver-intestinal, or isolated intestinal transplants were received by the recipients. Donor T cell macrochimerism was defined as a peak of at least 4% donor T cells among recipient peripheral blood mononuclear cells. All recipients received anti-thymocyte globulin induction followed by maintenance tacrolimus and steroids for roughly three years. Bulk TCR-beta CDR3 sequencing was used to track graft-versus-host and host-versus-graft alloreactive T cell clones in the graft, circulation and bone marrow after intestinal transplantation. The cohort enrolled about two dozen intestinal transplant recipients including one retransplant, and a few patients lacking pretransplant specimens were excluded. To identify alloreactive clones, pre-transplant mixed lymphocyte reaction products were sequenced and then compared with unstimulated pre-transplant donor and recipient T cells. Instead of going to the commercial service, samples from a few later patients were sequenced in-house on an Illumina MiSeq and processed with MiXCR.

Concerning this clone: The antigen it recognizes is unknown. No clone much larger than this one lies a single base away; base qualities are absent.

Library preparation employed the immunoSEQ multiplex PCR assay. For most patients, genomic DNA was subjected to high-throughput TCR-beta CDR3 sequencing by Adaptive Biotechnologies. In the paper's pipeline: Adaptive's ImmunoSEQ software was the source of the TCR sequencing data for around 20 patients, while three other patients were processed with MiXCR and VDJtools. CDR3 nucleotide sequences shared by donor and recipient were removed because the origin of these sequences could not be assigned. At least 2-fold expansion over unstimulated cells and a minimum CFSE-low frequency of 0.002% (template counts) or 0.001% (read counts) were required for clones to be classified as alloreactive. Mappable clones were those detected in sequenced pre-transplant spleen, lymph node, or MLR CFSE-low populations of the donor or recipient. Cumulative frequency of alloreactive clones was calculated as a percentage of all sequences weighted by copy number. This is the immuneACCESS table as TCRdb keeps it, with only in-frame sequences that have V and J called. A part of the clones is gone; compared with another copy, unresolved V genes explain less than half, and the rest is unexplained. V and J calls and clone size are copied from that table; D and trimming were computed from the DNA. The table for this sample lists 90,000 to 100,000 clones; about 84% of them were counted only once. In total, the top ten clones hold over 1.1% of the sample.

Blood samples were collected up to 4 times in the first month after transplant and then at least monthly when available. Study-level results and caveats: Peak levels of circulating GvH clones were associated with declines in HvG clones early after transplant. GvH clones were found in recipient bone marrow, and some of the GvH clones appeared earlier in ileal mucosa or blood, which is consistent with an intestinal mucosal origin. In patients with donor T cell macrochimerism, the allografts had high GvH to HvG T cell clonal ratios. Conclusions were limited by the relatively low number and heterogeneity of intestinal transplant patients.

The germline V gene (reference sequence) gives CDR1 as MNHNY and CDR2 as SVGAGI. There are 13 amino acids in the CDR3, from cysteine to phenylalanine inclusive. Of all the DNA, just the CDR3 is kept, 39 bases in frame from base 1. V loses 2 bases of germline sequence and J loses 6 bases, and the interval between the two ends is 11 bases. Recombination joined TRBV6-6 with TRBJ2-7; the D gene cannot be named for sure. Sequences were derived from PBMCs, sampled 255 days after intestinal transplant. The clonotype was recovered from a human patient who received an intestinal transplant, so some T cells may come from the graft donor. The CDR3 reads CASSYEAATEQYF. The base sequence is TGTGCCAGCAGTTACGAGGCAGCTACCGAGCAGTACTTC.